Listed here are 25 T cell receptor beta chains from one sample, sequenced in a study of CD8 T cells in Susac syndrome. Random-hexamer reverse transcription was applied to roughly 0.5 to 1 ug RNA. TCRdb passed the immunoSEQ multiplex PCR reads through MiXCR, listing each CDR3 protein once. The profile shows 170,000 or so distinct CDR3 sequences, about 94% of them singletons. The specimen was CD4+ T cells from PBMCs. These receptor sequences come from a human donor with multiple sclerosis.

The chain carries TRBV20-1 and TRBJ2-7, with D perhaps matching TRBD2 (6 bases). Trimming took 0 bases from V and 3 from J, leaving 15 bases between them. This CDR3 spans 15 amino acids. The V gene's germline CDR1 is DFQATT and CDR2 SNEGSKA (reference sequence). CDR3 in amino acids: CSARDSRGSIYEQYF. CDR3 in DNA: TGCAGTGCTAGAGATAGTCGGGGGTCTATCTACGAGCAGTACTTC.

In this sample, this clonotype turned up once. V usage is TRBV29-1 and J usage is TRBJ1-4, with TRBD1 matching 7 bases. In germline, CDR1 is SQVTM, CDR2 ANQGSEA. V trimming: 4 bases; J trimming: 4 bases; junction bases outside the gene matches: 3. The CDR3 sequence is 13 residues long. In DNA, the CDR3 is TGCAGCGTTGGGGGACAGTATAATGAAAAACTGTTTTTT. Protein sequence: CSVGGQYNEKLFF. Based on the CDR3 plus reference TRBV29-1 and TRBJ1-4, the full variable domain is SAVISQKPSRDICQRGTSLTIQCQVDSQVTMMFWYRQQPGQSLTLIATANQGSEATYESGFVIDKFPISRPNLTFSTLTVSNMSPEDSSIYLCSVGGQYNEKLFFGSGTQLSVL.

The chain combines TRBV5-1 with TRBJ2-7; possible D gene TRBD2, 6 bases. CDR1 SGHRS and CDR2 YFSETQ come from the germline V gene. The V and J ends lost 1 base and 0 bases respectively, with 11 bases between them. The CDR3 has 15 residues. The CDR3 loop is CASSLRWGVSYEQYF. DNA of the CDR3: TGCGCCAGCAGCTTGCGGTGGGGGGTCTCCTACGAGCAGTACTTC.

In this sample, this clonotype turned up once. The chain couples TRBV7-9 to TRBJ2-3; 7 nucleotides match TRBD1. Germline CDR1 SEHNR, CDR2 FQNEAQ (reference sequence). This CDR3 contains 16 residues. Germline trimming cut 2 bases from V and 3 bases from J; bases unmatched to any gene: 8. CDR3: CASSLSWARGTDTQYF. The CDR3 DNA reads as TGTGCCAGCAGCTTAAGTTGGGCCAGGGGGACAGATACGCAGTATTTT. Filled out from reference TRBV7-9 and TRBJ2-3, the complete variable domain reads DTGVSQNPRHKITKRGQNVTFRCDPISEHNRLYWYRQTLGQGPEFLTYFQNEAQLEKSRLLSDRFSAERPKGSFSTLEIQRTEQGDSAMYLCASSLSWARGTDTQYFGPGTRLTVL.

This clonotype has just one count. The chain uses TRBV12-3 or TRBV12-4 and TRBJ2-1; 15 positions match TRBD2. After removal of 6 bases from V and 9 bases from J, the junction contained 6 bases not matched to a gene. CDR3 length: 15 residues. CDR3 protein: CASRQWTSGGGEQFF. The CDR3 DNA is TGTGCCAGCAGACAATGGACTAGCGGGGGGGGTGAGCAGTTCTTC.

The table lists this clonotype with a count of one. V and J are TRBV28 and TRBJ1-4; weak D call: TRBD1 (5 bases). Germline V CDR1 and CDR2: MDHEN, SYDVKM. The CDR3 is 15 amino acids. V gave up 5 bases and J gave up 14 bases, with 24 bases separating them. The CDR3 sequence is CASSTYRGVAAGLFF. In DNA, the CDR3 is TGTGCCAGCAGTACCTACCGGGGGGTCGCCGCGGGTCTGTTTTTT.

V is TRBV13 and J is TRBJ2-5, with 7 bases lining up with TRBD1. The junction had 8 bases not matched to a gene; V was cut back by 2 bases and J by 2 bases. Germline values: CDR1 PRHDT, CDR2 FYEKMQ (reference sequence). The CDR3 consists of 16 residues. CDR3 nucleotides: TGTGCCAGCAGCTTAAGGGCAGGGGGATATCAAGAGACCCAGTACTTC. As protein: CASSLRAGGYQETQYF. Together with reference TRBV13 and TRBJ2-5, the CDR3 gives the full variable domain: AAGVIQSPRHLIKEKRETATLKCYPIPRHDTVYWYQQGPGQDPQFLISFYEKMQSDKGSIPDRFSAQQFSDYHSELNMSSLELGDSALYFCASSLRAGGYQETQYFGPGTRLLVL.

V usage is TRBV20-1 and J usage is TRBJ2-2; no firm D call. The germline gives CDR1 DFQATT, CDR2 SNEGSKA (reference sequence). CDR3 size: 13 residues. The ends were cut back, 0 bases at V and 3 bases at J, with 5 bases in the middle. CDR3 coding DNA: TGCAGTGCTAGAGACGGCTACACCGGGGAGCTGTTTTTT. Protein: CSARDGYTGELFF.

CDR3 amino acids: CATSSANTDTQYF. As DNA, the CDR3 is TGCGCCACCAGTAGCGCTAACACAGATACGCAGTATTTT. V and J are TRBV4-3 and TRBJ2-3; D might be TRBD2 (5 bases). The germline CDR1 and CDR2 sequences are LGHNA and YSLEER. The CDR3 loop spans 13 amino acids. The V end lost 10 bases, the J end lost 2 bases, and 13 bases lay between the germline ends.

This chain links TRBV20-1 with TRBJ2-3, with 11 bases aligning to TRBD2. The CDR3 totals 16 residues. The V gene's germline CDR1 is DFQATT and CDR2 SNEGSKA (reference sequence). V was pared by 3 bases and J by 5 bases, with 10 bases of the junction left unmatched. CDR3 loop: CSASPATSGGGDTQYF. CDR3 nucleotide sequence: TGCAGTGCTAGTCCCGCAACTAGCGGGGGAGGAGATACGCAGTATTTT.

This chain links TRBV20-1 with TRBJ2-7, with D hard to call. CDR3 length equals 14 residues. Germline loops: CDR1 DFQATT, CDR2 SNEGSKA (reference sequence). Trimming took off 5 bases at V and 2 bases at J, with 16 bases between the two ends. The CDR3 is CSALAPSRPYEQYF. CDR3 in DNA: TGCAGTGCTTTAGCACCTAGTCGCCCCTACGAGCAGTACTTC.

The rearrangement joins TRBV7-9 to TRBJ1-2; unclear D gene. Between the trimmed V and J ends, which lost 5 bases and 1 base, there was a span of 11 bases. Germline V CDR1 and CDR2: SEHNR, FQNEAQ (reference sequence). The CDR3 extends over 14 amino acids. CDR3 sequence (DNA): TGTGCCAGCAGCGACCAAAGGATTAACTATGGCTACACCTTC. This sequence encodes CASSDQRINYGYTF. Together with reference TRBV7-9 and TRBJ1-2, the CDR3 gives the full variable domain: DTGVSQNPRHKITKRGQNVTFRCDPISEHNRLYWYRQTLGQGPEFLTYFQNEAQLEKSRLLSDRFSAERPKGSFSTLEIQRTEQGDSAMYLCASSDQRINYGYTFGSGTRLTVV.

In its sample, this clonotype was seen once. The V call is TRBV6-2 or TRBV6-3, the J call TRBJ1-1, with 8 positions matching TRBD1. Germline V gives CDR1 MNHEY, CDR2 SVGEGT. J lost 3 bases, V lost 6 bases, and 9 bases had no gene match. The CDR3 contains 15 residues. The CDR3 nucleotides are TGTGCCAGCAGCCCTGGACAGGGAGGAGACACTGAAGCTTTCTTT. It encodes CASSPGQGGDTEAFF.

The rearrangement uses TRBV2 and TRBJ2-7; D may be TRBD2 (6 bases). The CDR3 has 12 amino acids. Germline CDR1 is SNHLY and CDR2 is FYNNEI. V lost 7 bases and J 0 bases, leaving 7 bases between the germline ends. CDR3 sequence reads: CASMRDSYEQYF. DNA for the CDR3: TGTGCCAGCATGCGGGACTCCTACGAGCAGTACTTC. Together with reference TRBV2 and TRBJ2-7, the CDR3 gives the full variable domain: EPEVTQTPSHQVTQMGQEVILRCVPISNHLYFYWYRQILGQKVEFLVSFYNNEISEKSEIFDDQFSVERPDGSNFTLKIRSTKLEDSAMYFCASMRDSYEQYFGPGTRLTVT.

CDR3 protein: CASSFTGQSTEAFF. For the CDR3, the DNA is TGTGCCAGCAGCTTCACGGGACAGAGCACTGAAGCTTTCTTT. The chain has TRBV7-9 and TRBJ1-1; 7 nucleotides agree with TRBD1. Germline CDR1 reads SEHNR; CDR2 reads FQNEAQ (reference sequence). After removal of 3 bases from V and 4 bases from J, the junction contained 5 bases not matched to a gene. This CDR3 is built from 14 residues.

The chain is built from TRBV30 and TRBJ2-7; D remains ambiguous. V was trimmed by 5 bases and J by 5 bases, leaving 10 bases between them. The CDR3 contains 11 residues. The germline V gene has CDR1 GTSNPN and CDR2 SVGIG (reference sequence). The CDR3 protein is CAWAKGHEQYF. DNA for the CDR3: TGTGCCTGGGCCAAGGGCCACGAGCAGTACTTC.

The rearrangement uses TRBV5-1 and TRBJ2-7; 8 bases are shared with TRBD1. The CDR3 has 14 amino acids. Losses at the gene ends were 3 bases for V and 2 bases for J; bases not matched to a gene: 4. Germline V gene sequence: CDR1 SGHRS, CDR2 YFSETQ. The CDR3 reads CASSWRTGPYEQYF. The CDR3, as DNA: TGCGCCAGCAGCTGGCGGACAGGGCCCTACGAGCAGTACTTC.

The genes are TRBV6-1 and TRBJ2-7; TRBD1 aligns across 10 bases. The germline V gene has CDR1 MNHNS and CDR2 SASEGT. CDR3 length equals 15 residues. V lost 7 bases to trimming and J lost 0 bases; unmatched junction nucleotides: 6. CDR3 sequence: CASTKGQGPSYEQYF. The CDR3 region has the DNA TGTGCCAGCACAAAGGGACAGGGGCCCTCCTACGAGCAGTACTTC.

The chain combines TRBV29-1 with TRBJ2-5; D perhaps matches TRBD2 (7 bases). In germline, CDR1 is SQVTM, CDR2 ANQGSEA. This CDR3 region has 12 residues. Trimming shortened V by 7 bases and J by 1 base, and 10 bases separated the two germline ends. This CDR3 reads CSGAGAQETQYF. CDR3 nucleotide sequence: TGCAGCGGGGCGGGGGCCCAAGAGACCCAGTACTTC.

This chain links TRBV6-2 or TRBV6-3 with TRBJ1-2, with D perhaps TRBD1 (6 bases). Trimming pared 4 bases from V and 4 bases from J, leaving 10 bases between. CDR3 length: 13 residues. Germline-derived CDR1 and CDR2 are MNHEY and SVGEGT. CDR3 amino acids: CASSSRTAYGYTF. In DNA form, the CDR3 reads TGTGCCAGCAGTTCCAGGACAGCCTATGGCTACACCTTC.

V is TRBV18 and J is TRBJ2-7; D unclear. The germline gives CDR1 KGHSH, CDR2 LQKENI. With 3 bases removed from V and 1 base from J, the gap between germline ends came to 19 bases. This CDR3 contains 17 residues. This CDR3 is CASSPPFPAIGSYEQYF. For the CDR3, the DNA is TGTGCCAGCTCACCCCCCTTCCCGGCGATAGGTTCCTACGAGCAGTACTTC.

The chain combines TRBV19 with TRBJ1-1, with a tentative D call TRBD1 (5 bases). Germline V gene sequence: CDR1 LNHDA, CDR2 SQIVND (reference sequence). The CDR3 totals 15 residues. Between the trimmed V and J ends, which lost 4 bases and 1 base, there was a span of 13 bases. For the CDR3, the DNA is TGTGCCAGTAGTACCTGGGGACGGGAGAACACTGAAGCTTTCTTT. This translates into CASSTWGRENTEAFF. The variable domain in full, with the rest retrieved from reference TRBV19 and TRBJ1-1, is DGGITQSPKYLFRKEGQNVTLSCEQNLNHDAMYWYRQDPGQGLRLIYYSQIVNDFQKGDIAEGYSVSREKKESFPLTVTSAQKNPTAFYLCASSTWGRENTEAFFGQGTRLTVV.

The chain joins TRBV27 to TRBJ1-6; the D gene is possibly TRBD1 (6 bases). From germline, CDR1 is MNHEY and CDR2 SMNVEV (reference sequence). CDR3 length: 17 amino acids. Trimming cost V 0 bases and J 9 bases, with 18 bases left between them. This chain's CDR3 is CASSLSLITGMGSPLHF. The CDR3 nucleotides are TGTGCCAGCAGTTTATCGCTCATCACAGGGATGGGTTCACCCCTCCACTTT.

Only one count was recorded for this clonotype. The chain employs TRBV20-1 and TRBJ2-2; possibly TRBD1 for D (5 bases). Germline CDR1 DFQATT, CDR2 SNEGSKA (reference sequence). Trimming removed 0 bases at V and 1 base at J, with 9 bases between. The CDR3 sequence is 15 residues long. CDR3 residues: CSARDSGWNTGELFF. The DNA for the CDR3 is TGCAGTGCTAGAGATTCAGGGTGGAACACCGGGGAGCTGTTTTTT.

This rearrangement joins TRBV7-2 to TRBJ1-1; D ambiguous. The CDR3 covers 16 residues. Trimming removed 3 bases at V and 0 bases at J, with 14 bases between. Germline assignment: CDR1 SGHTA and CDR2 FQGNSA. In nucleotides, the CDR3 is TGTGCCAGCAGCTTTATGCCCCCTGGAGTGAACACTGAAGCTTTCTTT. This sequence encodes CASSFMPPGVNTEAFF. Using reference TRBV7-2 and TRBJ1-1 for the parts outside the CDR3, the full variable domain is GAGVSQSPSNKVTEKGKDVELRCDPISGHTALYWYRQSLGQGLEFLIYFQGNSAPDKSGLPSDRFSAERTGGSVSTLTIQRTQQEDSAVYLCASSFMPPGVNTEAFFGQGTRLTVV.